This is a list of T cell receptor beta chains from one sample in a study of blood T cell repertoires in COVID-19. Clones were sequenced by immunoSEQ multiplex PCR, and TCRdb holds only the in-frame ones, with some missing. The repertoire holds 200,000 or so clones, with around 80% as singletons. What was sequenced was peripheral blood. The receptors derive from a woman in her sixties who had recovered from COVID-19. The conserved cysteine and the conserved F or W are not part of the CDR3 here.

TRBV30 ACTDLRGLVGKLF
TRBV6-5 ASSYILNTEAF
TRBV10-1 ASTDRVDTGELF
TRBV29-1 SVEGGERYGYT
TRBV3-1/TRBV3-2 ASKTGGVNTEAF
TRBV19 ASSPGVDTQY
TRBV6-5 ASVKQPNNEKLF
TRBV7-9 ASSLVQGGQETQY
TRBV6-2/TRBV6-3 ASSYERTSGGRSSYEQY
TRBV19 ASDRVAGELF
TRBV21-1 ASSKARQPQH
TRBV7-2 ASSPTGTGGFYEQY
TRBV3-1/TRBV3-2 ASSPGQYTGELF
TRBV5-1 ASSLAPTGSTGELF
TRBV6-5 ASSYSPGAHYGYT
TRBV2 ASSGVYNEQF
TRBV5-1 ASSTTDRSSGNTIY
TRBV19 ASSLRDRGTRGQPQH
TRBV4-3 ASSQAGGKSFLHEQY
TRBV6-5 ASSYRGVEPQH
TRBV5-4 ASSLWTGGRDIQY
TRBV4-1 ASRSLQYQETQY
TRBV7-9 ASSLEAGVDSPLH
TRBV5-4 ASSLLGGYYGYT
TRBV4-2 ASSRGHLLTGWGANVLT
TRBV3-1/TRBV3-2 ASSPRGFSGYT
TRBV5-8 GAPYGYT
TRBV5-1 ASRPGTGGREEKLF
TRBV5-1 ASTPTSGGPDTQY
TRBV9 ASSVVDGGGQPIYGYT
TRBV10-1 ASRHSGQGFYNEQF
TRBV4-2 ASSQDYSKAIVYEQY
TRBV2 ASSEYLFTDTQY
TRBV27 ASSFGRGSNTEAF
TRBV9 ASSVETGGWGTEAF
TRBV14 ASSHRQGDNYGYT
TRBV10-3 AISEEDRGKETQY
TRBV29-1 SAADSVNTEAF
TRBV12-3/TRBV12-4 ASSPLGGTIY
TRBV11-1 ASSPTGFDEQY
TRBV4-2 ASSQVAGQSNQPQH
TRBV11-2 ASSLARTGGIETQY
TRBV19 ASSRDPGAF
TRBV5-1 ASSAGTSGGAHTQY
TRBV29-1 SVVRQSSHEAF
TRBV20-1 SAPRFAGYT
TRBV5-4 ASSSGQLRGYT
TRBV4-2 ASSQNRVAGELF
TRBV5-1 ASRGQGESPLH